The 15 T cell receptor beta chains listed next were all sequenced from one sample in a study of blood T cell repertoires in COVID-19. Assay used: immunoSEQ multiplex PCR; TCRdb lists only in-frame clones, some missing. Here the sample spans 82,000 or so clones, approximately 90% being singletons. Sequenced sample: PBMCs or T cells enriched from blood (not recorded which). Every receptor here comes from a woman aged 45 to 65 with acute COVID-19.

The gene calls are TRBV19 and TRBJ2-7; TRBD2 matches at 9 bases. This CDR3 has 14 amino acids. In germline, CDR1 is LNHDA, CDR2 SQIVND (reference sequence). J lost 0 bases, V lost 4 bases, and 1 base had no gene match. Here the CDR3 reads CASSTSGISYEQYF. CDR3 nucleotide sequence: TGTGCCAGTAGTACTAGCGGGATCTCCTACGAGCAGTACTTC.

The chain has TRBV4-1 and TRBJ2-1; D possibly corresponds to TRBD2 (6 bases). The V and J ends lost 5 bases and 4 bases respectively, with 15 bases between them. Germline loops: CDR1 MGHRA, CDR2 YSYEKL. The CDR3 has 15 residues. The CDR3 DNA is TGCGCCAGCAGCTCCCTTTTAGCGGAGTACAATGAGCAGTTCTTC. It yields the protein CASSSLLAEYNEQFF.

The CDR3 loop is CASSAGNDSPLHF. In nucleotides, the CDR3 is TGCGCCAGCAGCGCGGGGAACGATTCACCCCTCCACTTT. The rearrangement links TRBV5-1 to TRBJ1-6; D call uncertain. Deletions cut 4 bases from V and 8 bases from J, with 10 bases between. The germline V gene has CDR1 SGHRS and CDR2 YFSETQ. The CDR3 covers 13 residues.

The rearrangement links TRBV6-4 to TRBJ1-6; D is ambiguous. Trimming took 3 bases from V and 10 from J, leaving 10 bases between them. The CDR3 is 13 amino acids. Germline V lookup: CDR1 MRHNA, CDR2 SNTAGT. CDR3 protein: CASSESEKSPLHF. CDR3 sequence (DNA): TGTGCCAGCAGTGAATCCGAGAAATCACCCCTCCACTTT.

Here the CDR3 DNA reads TGTGCCACCAGTGATCCCCACAGGGGCCCCAACAATGAGCAGTTCTTC. Encoded protein: CATSDPHRGPNNEQFF. V and J are TRBV24-1 and TRBJ2-1, with 7 bases aligning to TRBD1. This CDR3 has 16 residues. Losses at the gene ends were 3 bases for V and 5 bases for J; bases not matched to a gene: 9. Looked up from germline, CDR1 is KGHDR and CDR2 is SFDVKD.

The V and J genes are TRBV19 and TRBJ1-5; D not certain. V lost 4 bases to trimming and J lost 0 bases, with 10 bases between them. Germline CDR1 and CDR2: LNHDA and SQIVND (reference sequence). CDR3 length: 15 amino acids. CDR3 nucleotide sequence: TGTGCCAGTAGTACGACTGCTCCTAGCAATCAGCCCCAGCATTTT. It specifies CASSTTAPSNQPQHF.

The chain is built from TRBV5-1 and TRBJ2-1; 10 bases are a match to TRBD2. There are 15 residues in the CDR3. Germline trimming cut 2 bases from V and 6 bases from J; bases unmatched to any gene: 5. Germline loops: CDR1 SGHRS, CDR2 YFSETQ. CDR3 in DNA: TGCGCCAGCAGCTTCACGGGACTAGCGAGCAATGAGCAGTTCTTC. Translating gives CASSFTGLASNEQFF.

The rearrangement uses TRBV3-1 (or the pseudogene TRBV3-2) and TRBJ1-5; tentatively, D is TRBD1 (6 bases). CDR1 and CDR2 (germline): LGHDT, YNNKEL (reference sequence). The CDR3 consists of 16 residues. V lost 0 bases and J 3 bases, leaving 12 bases between the germline ends. The CDR3 loop is CASSQDQQGNNQPQHF. The CDR3 DNA follows: TGTGCCAGCAGCCAAGATCAACAGGGAAACAATCAGCCCCAGCATTTT.

The chain combines TRBV30 with TRBJ1-6, with a weak D call TRBD1 (5 bases). Looked up from germline, CDR1 is GTSNPN and CDR2 is SVGIG (reference sequence). The CDR3 runs 12 residues. Trimming took off 3 bases at V and 7 bases at J, with 7 bases between the two ends. The CDR3 protein is CAWRQANSPLHF. CDR3 nucleotides: TGTGCCTGGAGACAGGCAAATTCACCCCTCCACTTT.

In nucleotides, the CDR3 is TGCGCCAGCAGCTTGGAAGGACAGGGTCGGGGGAACACTGAAGCTTTCTTT. Translation: CASSLEGQGRGNTEAFF. The chain carries TRBV5-1 and TRBJ1-1; 8 bases fit TRBD1. With V trimmed by 0 bases and J by 1 base, 8 bases remained unmatched. In germline, CDR1 is SGHRS, CDR2 YFSETQ. The CDR3 length is 17 residues.

This chain links TRBV6-5 with TRBJ2-5, with 9 positions matching TRBD1. The germline V gene has CDR1 MNHEY and CDR2 SVGAGI. The CDR3 consists of 15 residues. J was trimmed by 5 bases and V by 6 bases; bases with no gene match: 10. The CDR3 sequence: CASSPTGGKRETQYF. DNA of the CDR3: TGTGCCAGCAGCCCGACAGGGGGAAAAAGGGAGACCCAGTACTTC.

This clone was recorded once. The rearrangement links TRBV7-9 to TRBJ2-5, with 7 bases matching TRBD2. CDR1 SEHNR and CDR2 FQNEAQ come from the germline V gene (reference sequence). The CDR3 extends over 13 amino acids. The ends lost 5 bases at V and 5 bases at J; junction bases unmatched: 5. The CDR3 DNA sequence: TGTGCCAGCAGCCGGGGGGATGTGGAGACCCAGTACTTC. This codes for CASSRGDVETQYF. The entire variable domain, with the rest obtained from reference TRBV7-9 and TRBJ2-5, is as follows: DTGVSQNPRHKITKRGQNVTFRCDPISEHNRLYWYRQTLGQGPEFLTYFQNEAQLEKSRLLSDRFSAERPKGSFSTLEIQRTEQGDSAMYLCASSRGDVETQYFGPGTRLLVL.

There are a few counts of this clone. V gene TRBV5-1 combines with J gene TRBJ1-2; 7 nucleotides line up with TRBD1. The CDR3 loop spans 14 amino acids. Germline CDR1 SGHRS, CDR2 YFSETQ. Trimming removed 3 bases from V and 4 bases from J; junction bases left unmatched: 6. The CDR3 region has the DNA TGCGCCAGCAGCTCCGGACAGGCCGGCTATGGCTACACCTTC. It translates to CASSSGQAGYGYTF.

The chain links TRBV11-3 to TRBJ2-7, with D perhaps TRBD1 (6 bases). This CDR3 spans 14 amino acids. Between the trimmed V and J ends, which lost 6 bases and 5 bases, there was a span of 17 bases. CDR1 SGHNT and CDR2 YENEEA come from the germline V gene. CDR3 residues: CASRKGAGVDEQYF. CDR3 DNA: TGTGCCAGCAGAAAAGGGGCAGGGGTTGACGAGCAGTACTTC.

The rearrangement uses TRBV6-4 and TRBJ2-3; 10 bases are shared with TRBD2. The CDR3 length is 15 residues. CDR1 MRHNA and CDR2 SNTAGT come from the germline V gene. The V segment lost 2 bases and the J segment 1 base; nucleotides outside the gene matches: 0. The DNA for the CDR3 is TGTGCCAGCAGTGACGGGACTAGCGGCACAGATACGCAGTATTTT. Amino acids: CASSDGTSGTDTQYF.